This T cell receptor beta chain came from a study of vaccination and CD4 T cells after COVID-19. Described treatment: roughly 11-day PBMC culture with coronavirus spike peptide pools or control peptides (ViraFEST assay). Sequencing of DNA taken from cultured CD4+ T cells relied on the Oncomine TCR Beta short-read assay. TCRdb passed the PCR reads through MiXCR, listing each CDR3 protein once. The repertoire holds more than 15,000 distinct CDR3 sequences, with about 40% as singletons. This clonotype was counted only a few times. Its antigen remains unknown. V was trimmed by 8 bases and J by 5 bases, leaving 18 bases between them. CDR1 and CDR2 from the germline V gene are ENHRY and SYGVKD. The CDR3 covers 15 residues.

This TCR was recovered from a human donor who had recovered from COVID-19. Sequencing was performed on CD4+ T cells from blood, cultured in vitro. The chain has TRBV10-3 and TRBJ2-2; D is uncertain. The chain's CDR3 is CAIASRLDGTGELFF. Written as DNA, the CDR3 is TGTGCCATCGCCAGCCGCCTCGATGGTACCGGGGAGCTGTTTTTT.